The 8 T cell receptor beta chains given below trace back to one sample, sequenced in a study of naive and memory T cell subsets. As for treatment: skin biopsy from PPD injection site in Mantoux-positive individual. An oligonucleotide containing a UMI was ligated to the 3' end of TCR cDNA. Four PCR rounds used nested alpha and beta constant region primers plus the SP2 primer. One entry per CDR3 protein, called by TCRdb with MiXCR from the UMI-ligation and nested PCR reads. The data contain about 14,000 distinct CDR3 sequences, less than 5.5% of them singletons. The sequencing used skin, collected from a tuberculin skin test site. The receptors stem from an adult in good health.

This clonotype was counted at least ten times. This chain uses TRBV12-3 or TRBV12-4 with TRBJ2-1, with TRBD2 matching 9 bases. The J segment lost 6 bases and the V segment lost 5 bases, leaving 5 bases of the junction unmatched. The CDR3 contains 14 residues. The CDR3 coding sequence is TGTGCCAGCAGTACGGGCGGGGGGGCCAATGAGCAGTTCTTC. Translation gives CASSTGGGANEQFF.

This clonotype appeared many times. This may be a read error, as it is one base from a much larger clone. DNA of the CDR3: TGTGCCAGCAGTGGCCCCGGGCTAGGCACAGATACGCAGTATTTT. Translation gives CASSGPGLGTDTQYF. This rearrangement joins TRBV2 to TRBJ2-3; D is undetermined. V dropped 4 bases and J dropped 1 base, with 12 bases sitting between them. In germline, CDR1 is SNHLY, CDR2 FYNNEI. CDR3 length: 15 amino acids. The whole variable domain, remainder taken from reference TRBV2 and TRBJ2-3, is EPEVTQTPSHQVTQMGQEVILRCVPISNHLYFYWYRQILGQKVEFLVSFYNNEISEKSEIFDDQFSVERPDGSNFTLKIRSTKLEDSAMYFCASSGPGLGTDTQYFGPGTRLTVL.

This clonotype was detected many times. The chain couples TRBV29-1 to TRBJ2-1; tentative D call: TRBD2 (7 bases). The CDR3 is 17 residues long. The germline gives CDR1 SQVTM, CDR2 ANQGSEA. Trimming left V 2 bases short and J 0 bases short, with 17 bases between. CDR3 loop: CSVELVGGPSSYNEQFF. CDR3 nucleotide sequence: TGCAGCGTTGAACTGGTCGGGGGGCCCAGCTCCTACAATGAGCAGTTCTTC.

Sample share makes this clonotype medium-sized. The chain joins TRBV20-1 to TRBJ1-5; TRBD1 matches at 8 bases. J was trimmed by 6 bases and V by 4 bases; bases with no gene match: 8. Germline lookup yields CDR1 DFQATT and CDR2 SNEGSKA (reference sequence). The CDR3 consists of 14 residues. The CDR3 is CSATSGQGGQPQHF. CDR3 sequence (DNA): TGCAGTGCTACATCCGGACAGGGCGGTCAGCCCCAGCATTTT.

This clonotype was counted at least ten times. The chain uses TRBV5-4 and TRBJ2-5; 8 bases align to TRBD2. Losses at the gene ends were 3 bases for V and 3 bases for J; bases not matched to a gene: 10. The CDR3 runs 16 residues. Germline CDR1 reads SGHNT; CDR2 reads YYREEE (reference sequence). For the CDR3, the DNA is TGTGCCAGCAGCTCCCCGCCCGGGCGGGGGGAAGAGACCCAGTACTTC. It specifies CASSSPPGRGEETQYF.

There are many counts of this clonotype. The rearrangement links TRBV5-1 to TRBJ1-1; D perhaps matches TRBD1 (5 bases). Trimming took 0 bases from V and 3 from J, leaving 9 bases between them. Germline assignment: CDR1 SGHRS and CDR2 YFSETQ. This CDR3 comprises 14 residues. This CDR3 reads CASSLDDSHTEAFF. In DNA form, the CDR3 reads TGCGCCAGCAGCTTGGACGACAGTCACACTGAAGCTTTCTTT.

This clonotype was seen ten or more times. The chain couples TRBV7-8 to TRBJ1-2; 7 bases fit TRBD1. This CDR3 is built from 13 residues. The trim removed 10 bases at V and 3 bases at J, leaving 8 bases unmatched. The germline gives CDR1 SGHVS, CDR2 FQNEAQ. The DNA for the CDR3 is TGTGCCACCGCGAGACAGGGATACTATGGCTACACCTTC. The encoded protein is CATARQGYYGYTF.

This clonotype was observed at least ten times. V is TRBV9 and J is TRBJ2-6; D not certain. The V end lost 7 bases, the J end lost 0 bases, and 5 bases lay between the germline ends. The CDR3 covers 13 residues. Germline V CDR1 and CDR2: SGDLS, YYNGEE. The CDR3 reads CASELSGANVLTF. The CDR3 DNA sequence: TGTGCCAGCGAGCTCTCTGGGGCCAACGTCCTGACTTTC.